Sequencing of this T cell receptor (beta chain) was carried out in a study of T cells in women clearing cervical HPV infection. Study details: Cases were women with histologically confirmed HPV16-related CIN3 or worse, including a couple of invasive cancers.

As to this clone: Its target is unknown. The read finishes 3 residues shy of the CDR3 end, and the germline J gene is used to complete it.

General study results and limits: Cases and controls were distinguished at AUC 0.65 to 0.85 by richness and V genes. Controls had more TRBV6-7 (about 0.16%) than cases (approximately 0.11%).

CDR1 and CDR2 (germline): DFQATT, SNEGSKA (reference sequence). The CDR3 is 15 residues long. V was clipped by 2 bases and J by 2 bases; unmatched bases: 9. immunoSEQ multiplex PCR used an average of roughly 1,300 ng genomic DNA. The protocol was immunoSEQ multiplex PCR, while the TCRdb copy is restricted to in-frame clones and leaves out a portion. The table lists tens of thousands of clones. This chain uses TRBV20-1 with TRBJ2-7; the match to TRBD2 covers 7 bases. The sample consisted of blood buffy coat. The sequence derives from a woman aged 18 to 75 with a cervical HPV16 infection that either progressed to CIN3+ or cleared (not recorded which). The CDR3 region is CSARIGSSGTYEQYF. CDR3 bases read: TGCAGTGCTAGAATCGGCTCTAGCGGTACCTACGAG.